The 26 T cell receptor beta chains given below trace back to one sample, sequenced in a study of radiotherapy plus CTLA-4 blockade in lung cancer. This table comes from immunoSEQ multiplex PCR, and its TCRdb copy is limited to in-frame clones, with some not included. The sample gives more than 80,000 clones, roughly 84% of which show up once; around 2% is in the top ten. The specimen was peripheral blood, collected from a patient treated with radiotherapy plus ipilimumab. These TCRs come from a human donor with non-small cell lung cancer that progressed on radiotherapy plus ipilimumab. Some clones in this sample may be carry-over from other donors' samples.

The chain has TRBV5-1 and TRBJ2-7; the D gene could be TRBD1 or TRBD2 (5 bases each). The CDR3 length is 16 residues. The germline CDR1 and CDR2 sequences are SGHRS and YFSETQ. V was clipped by 4 bases and J by 2 bases, with 19 bases between them. CDR3 residues: CASSRGGEQGPYEQYF. CDR3 nucleotide sequence: TGCGCCAGCAGCCGTGGGGGAGAGCAGGGCCCCTACGAGCAGTACTTC.

The J gene is TRBJ1-2, the V gene TRBV15; the D is unclear. V was trimmed by 3 bases and J by 7 bases, leaving 9 bases between them. CDR3 length equals 12 residues. Germline loops: CDR1 LNHNV, CDR2 YYDKDF (reference sequence). The DNA for the CDR3 is TGTGCCACCAGCAGGGTCTCAGGTGGCTACACCTTC. Translation: CATSRVSGGYTF.

This chain links TRBV10-3 with TRBJ1-2, with a weak D call TRBD1 (5 bases). The V end lost 6 bases, the J end lost 8 bases, and 13 bases lay between the germline ends. The CDR3 is made up of 12 amino acids. Germline V gene data show CDR1 as ENHRY and CDR2 as SYGVKD. CDR3 DNA: TGTGCCATCAGCCCGGGGCAGGGCGGCTACACCTTC. Translation: CAISPGQGGYTF.

This chain joins TRBV27 and TRBJ2-6; D unresolved. Trimming cost V 0 bases and J 0 bases, with 6 bases left between them. The CDR3 covers 16 residues. Germline-derived CDR1 and CDR2 are MNHEY and SMNVEV (reference sequence). CDR3 in amino acids: CASSLSTFSGANVLTF. DNA for the CDR3: TGTGCCAGCAGTTTATCTACATTCTCTGGGGCCAACGTCCTGACTTTC.

V is TRBV11-2 and J is TRBJ2-3; TRBD2 matches 8 bases. V trimming: 0 bases; J trimming: 2 bases; junction bases outside the gene matches: 7. Germline CDR1 reads SGHAT; CDR2 reads FQNNGV. CDR3 length: 17 amino acids. CDR3 protein: CASSLEFSGAFTDTQYF. CDR3 sequence (DNA): TGTGCCAGCAGCTTAGAATTTAGCGGGGCGTTCACAGATACGCAGTATTTT.

The chain carries TRBV11-3 and TRBJ2-3; TRBD2 matches at 12 bases. This CDR3 has 16 residues. Germline CDR1 SGHNT, CDR2 YENEEA. V was pared by 5 bases and J by 0 bases, with 3 bases of the junction left unmatched. The CDR3 region has the DNA TGTGCCAGCAGCCAAGGACTAGCGGGGAGCACAGATACGCAGTATTTT. This sequence encodes CASSQGLAGSTDTQYF.

The chain couples TRBV5-5 to TRBJ1-6; D is perhaps TRBD1 (5 bases). The V gene lost 0 bases and the J gene lost 9 bases, with 13 bases spanning the gap. Germline V gene lookup returns CDR1 SGHKS and CDR2 YYEKEE (reference sequence). The CDR3 spans 15 residues. Here the CDR3 reads CASSLADAGFSPLHF. CDR3 sequence (DNA): TGTGCCAGCAGCTTGGCCGATGCAGGGTTTTCACCCCTCCACTTT.

This chain links TRBV5-8 with TRBJ2-1; the D gene is possibly TRBD1 (5 bases). Trimming pared 3 bases from V and 10 bases from J, leaving 8 bases between. Germline values: CDR1 SGHTS, CDR2 YDEGEE. This CDR3 comprises 11 residues. The CDR3 bases are TGTGCCAGCAGCTATGGACAAGAGCAGTTCTTC. Amino acids: CASSYGQEQFF.

The rearrangement links TRBV5-1 to TRBJ2-1, with 7 bases aligning to TRBD2. The CDR3 has 15 amino acids. The germline gives CDR1 SGHRS, CDR2 YFSETQ. V trimming: 2 bases; J trimming: 0 bases; junction bases outside the gene matches: 2. The CDR3: CASSFERGSYNEQFF. The CDR3 DNA follows: TGCGCCAGCAGCTTCGAGCGGGGCTCCTACAATGAGCAGTTCTTC.

This chain connects TRBV7-9 to TRBJ2-7; no firm D call. Deletions cut 2 bases from V and 2 bases from J, with 13 bases between. In germline, CDR1 is SEHNR, CDR2 FQNEAQ (reference sequence). The CDR3 contains 15 residues. This CDR3 is CASSLRFGSPYEQYF. CDR3 nucleotides: TGTGCCAGCAGCTTAAGGTTTGGGTCCCCCTACGAGCAGTACTTC.

This clone was found a few times. This chain uses TRBV6-6 with TRBJ1-4; D gene ambiguous. This CDR3 has 14 residues. The V end lost 6 bases, the J end lost 8 bases, and 16 bases lay between the germline ends. Germline V CDR1 and CDR2: MNHNY, SVGAGI (reference sequence). The CDR3 reads CASSPSPRGEKLFF. CDR3 nucleotides: TGTGCCAGCAGCCCCTCGCCCCGGGGAGAAAAACTGTTTTTT.

The rearrangement joins TRBV7-8 to TRBJ2-3; D gene uncertain. Per the germline V gene, CDR1 is SGHVS and CDR2 is FQNEAQ. The length of the CDR3 is 17 residues. V gave up 1 base and J gave up 2 bases, with 16 bases separating them. DNA of the CDR3: TGTGCCAGCAGCTTAGAACCAAGCCTAGGATACACAGATACGCAGTATTTT. Amino acid sequence: CASSLEPSLGYTDTQYF.

The rearrangement links TRBV5-6 to TRBJ2-3; D not resolved. The CDR3 spans 15 residues. Between the trimmed V and J ends, which lost 4 bases and 0 bases, there was a span of 12 bases. CDR1 is SGHDT and CDR2 is YYEEEE in the germline V gene. In DNA form, the CDR3 reads TGTGCCAGCAGCCAATGGACGTCTAGCACAGATACGCAGTATTTT. Translating gives CASSQWTSSTDTQYF.

V gene TRBV7-6 combines with J gene TRBJ1-1; the D gene is possibly TRBD1 (5 bases). V dropped 5 bases and J dropped 6 bases, with 13 bases sitting between them. The germline V gene has CDR1 SGHVS and CDR2 FNYEAQ. The CDR3 spans 13 residues. Written as DNA, the CDR3 is TGTGCCAGCAGCAGACGGGACGGCCCTGAAGCTTTCTTT. Translation: CASSRRDGPEAFF.

This chain joins TRBV9 and TRBJ1-1; the D gene is possibly TRBD1 (6 bases). Germline loops: CDR1 SGDLS, CDR2 YYNGEE. Trimming removed 0 bases from V and 2 bases from J, with 11 bases in between. CDR3 length equals 15 residues. The CDR3 nucleotides read TGTGCCAGCAGCGTAGAACCGGGGGCAAACACTGAAGCTTTCTTT. Its protein is CASSVEPGANTEAFF.

The chain is built from TRBV18 and TRBJ2-1; 13 bases are a match to TRBD2. The CDR3 loop spans 15 amino acids. Per the germline V gene, CDR1 is KGHSH and CDR2 is LQKENI. V shed 3 bases and J 9 bases; nucleotides not matched to a gene: 5. DNA for the CDR3: TGTGCCAGCTCACCGGGACTAGCGGGGCGAGGTGAGCAGTTCTTC. Amino acid sequence: CASSPGLAGRGEQFF.

The gene calls are TRBV5-1 and TRBJ2-3; 8 bases match TRBD1. The V and J ends lost 3 bases and 0 bases, in that order; junction bases with no gene match: 6. CDR3 length: 16 residues. The germline V gene encodes CDR1 SGHRS and CDR2 YFSETQ. In DNA, the CDR3 is TGCGCCAGCAGCTCCAGGGGGCCGCAGAGCACAGATACGCAGTATTTT. Amino acid sequence: CASSSRGPQSTDTQYF.

The chain is built from TRBV15 and TRBJ2-3; 7 bases are a match to TRBD2. The ends lost 5 bases at V and 1 base at J; junction bases unmatched: 9. Germline V gives CDR1 LNHNV, CDR2 YYDKDF (reference sequence). CDR3 size: 16 residues. The CDR3 DNA reads as TGTGCCACCAGCCCCTTAGGGACTACCCGCACAGATACGCAGTATTTT. This sequence encodes CATSPLGTTRTDTQYF.

This clone was observed a single time. The rearrangement joins TRBV29-1 to TRBJ1-2; D unresolved. Germline-derived CDR1 and CDR2 are SQVTM and ANQGSEA. Trimming pared 6 bases from V and 6 bases from J, leaving 14 bases between. This CDR3 is built from 12 residues. CDR3 sequence (DNA): TGCAGCGTGGGTAGCGCCGGGGATGGCTACACCTTC. It specifies CSVGSAGDGYTF.

This clone was observed a single time. The chain combines TRBV6-5 with TRBJ1-1; no reliable D call. Trimming took 3 bases from V and 10 from J, leaving 18 bases between them. This CDR3 comprises 14 residues. In germline, CDR1 is MNHEY, CDR2 SVGAGI. This CDR3 reads CASSYQRGTSRAFF. The CDR3, as DNA: TGTGCCAGCAGTTATCAAAGAGGAACCTCTAGAGCTTTCTTT.

The rearrangement links TRBV6-5 to TRBJ2-7; 8 bases are shared with TRBD1. Germline lookup yields CDR1 MNHEY and CDR2 SVGAGI. The CDR3 contains 12 residues. V trimming: 6 bases; J trimming: 3 bases; junction bases outside the gene matches: 1. CDR3 bases: TGTGCCAGCAGCGGACAGGGCTACGAGCAGTACTTC. Its protein is CASSGQGYEQYF.

The gene calls are TRBV7-3 and TRBJ2-3; 7 bases fit TRBD2. This CDR3 comprises 15 residues. J gave up 5 bases and V 6 bases, and 11 bases lay outside the gene matches. Germline V lookup: CDR1 SGHTA, CDR2 FQGTGA. Here the CDR3 DNA reads TGTGCCAGCAGTCAAAGCGGGGTTTTGGGAGATACGCAGTATTTT. The encoded protein is CASSQSGVLGDTQYF.

This clone was recorded a few times. The rearrangement uses TRBV28 and TRBJ2-7; D is ambiguous. V shed 8 bases and J shed 3 bases, with 5 bases lying between them. The CDR3 is 10 amino acids. Per germline, CDR1 MDHEN and CDR2 SYDVKM. DNA for the CDR3: TGTGCCAGCGGATACTACGAGCAGTACTTC. Protein product: CASGYYEQYF.

CDR3 loop: CASSIPGSRDQPQHF. The CDR3 region has the DNA TGTGCCAGTAGTATTCCAGGTTCAAGAGACCAGCCCCAGCATTTT. This chain joins TRBV19 and TRBJ1-5; D remains ambiguous. Germline CDR1 and CDR2: LNHDA and SQIVND (reference sequence). The CDR3 loop spans 15 amino acids. V was clipped by 3 bases and J by 7 bases, with 16 bases between them.

The chain links TRBV5-1 to TRBJ1-3; 9 bases are shared with TRBD1. The germline V gene has CDR1 SGHRS and CDR2 YFSETQ. CDR3 length: 15 residues. The trim removed 3 bases at V and 4 bases at J, leaving 5 bases unmatched. Here the CDR3 reads CASSSGTGLGNTIYF. CDR3 DNA sequence: TGCGCCAGCAGCTCCGGGACAGGGTTGGGAAACACCATATATTTT. Complete variable domain (other parts from reference TRBV5-1 and TRBJ1-3): KAGVTQTPRYLIKTRGQQVTLSCSPISGHRSVSWYQQTPGQGLQFLFEYFSETQRNKGNFPGRFSGRQFSNSRSEMNVSTLELGDSALYLCASSSGTGLGNTIYFGEGSWLTVV.

V is TRBV4-1 and J is TRBJ2-7; no clear D gene. The CDR3 has 16 amino acids. The V and J ends lost 0 bases and 0 bases respectively, with 12 bases between them. The germline gives CDR1 MGHRA, CDR2 YSYEKL. The CDR3 loop reads CASSQEGLTGSYEQYF. DNA for the CDR3: TGCGCCAGCAGCCAAGAAGGGCTGACTGGCTCCTACGAGCAGTACTTC.